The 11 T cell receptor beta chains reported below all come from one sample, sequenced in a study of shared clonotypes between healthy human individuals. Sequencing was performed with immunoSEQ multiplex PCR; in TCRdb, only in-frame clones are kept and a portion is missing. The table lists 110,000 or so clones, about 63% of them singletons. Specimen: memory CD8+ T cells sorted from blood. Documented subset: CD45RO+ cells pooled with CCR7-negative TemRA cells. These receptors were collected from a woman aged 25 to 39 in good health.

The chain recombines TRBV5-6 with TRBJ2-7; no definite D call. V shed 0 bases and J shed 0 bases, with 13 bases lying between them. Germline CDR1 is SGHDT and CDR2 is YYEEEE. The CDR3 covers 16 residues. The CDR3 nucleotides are TGTGCCAGCAGCTTGGTATTTGGCCAGGTCTCCTACGAGCAGTACTTC. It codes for CASSLVFGQVSYEQYF.

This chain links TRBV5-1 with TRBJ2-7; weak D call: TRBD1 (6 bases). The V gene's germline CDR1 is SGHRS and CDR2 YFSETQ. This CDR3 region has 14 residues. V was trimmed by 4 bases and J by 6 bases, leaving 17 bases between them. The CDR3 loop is CASSPGTTTGEQYF. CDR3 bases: TGCGCCAGCAGCCCGGGGACAACAACGGGCGAGCAGTACTTC.

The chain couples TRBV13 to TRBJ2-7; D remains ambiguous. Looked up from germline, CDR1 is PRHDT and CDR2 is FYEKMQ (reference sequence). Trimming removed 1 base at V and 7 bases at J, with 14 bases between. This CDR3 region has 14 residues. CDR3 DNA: TGTGCCAGCAGCTTAGTCCGCGGCTCCAGGGAGCAGTACTTC. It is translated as CASSLVRGSREQYF.

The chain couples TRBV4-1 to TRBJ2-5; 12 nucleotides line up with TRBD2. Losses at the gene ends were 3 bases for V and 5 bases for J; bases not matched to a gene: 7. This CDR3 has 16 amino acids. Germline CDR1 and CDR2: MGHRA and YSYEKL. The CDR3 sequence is CASSHLAGGLGETQYF. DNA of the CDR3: TGCGCCAGCAGCCATCTAGCGGGAGGGCTAGGGGAGACCCAGTACTTC.

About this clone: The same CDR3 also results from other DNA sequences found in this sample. The CDR3 DNA reads TGTGCCAGCAGCCTAGGGGGGGGCTCCGATGAGCAGTTCTTC. Translation: CASSLGGGSDEQFF. The chain recombines TRBV9 with TRBJ2-1, with D possibly TRBD2 on 7 matching bases. The CDR3 loop spans 14 amino acids. Germline loops: CDR1 SGDLS, CDR2 YYNGEE. V shed 4 bases and J shed 8 bases, with 16 bases lying between them.

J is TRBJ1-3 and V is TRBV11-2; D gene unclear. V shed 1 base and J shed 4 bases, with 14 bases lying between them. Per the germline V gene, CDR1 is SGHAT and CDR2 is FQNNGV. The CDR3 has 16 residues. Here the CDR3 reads CASSLGSAGLGNTIYF. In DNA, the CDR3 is TGTGCCAGCAGCTTAGGAAGTGCGGGGTTGGGAAACACCATATATTTT.

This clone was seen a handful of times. The CDR3 spells CASSQGSITNEKLFF. Written as DNA, the CDR3 is TGCGCCAGCAGCCAAGGAAGTATCACTAATGAAAAACTGTTTTTT. The chain joins TRBV4-1 to TRBJ1-4; D not certain. Trimming took 1 base from V and 2 from J, leaving 8 bases between them. The CDR3 spans 15 residues. In germline, CDR1 is MGHRA, CDR2 YSYEKL.

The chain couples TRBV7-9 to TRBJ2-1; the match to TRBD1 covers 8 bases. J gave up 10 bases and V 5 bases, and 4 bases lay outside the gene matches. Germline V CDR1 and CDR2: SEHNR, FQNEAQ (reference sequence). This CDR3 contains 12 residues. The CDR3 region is CASSIQGVEQFF. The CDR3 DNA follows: TGTGCCAGCAGCATACAGGGGGTCGAGCAGTTCTTC. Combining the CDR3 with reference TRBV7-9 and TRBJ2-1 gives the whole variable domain DTGVSQNPRHKITKRGQNVTFRCDPISEHNRLYWYRQTLGQGPEFLTYFQNEAQLEKSRLLSDRFSAERPKGSFSTLEIQRTEQGDSAMYLCASSIQGVEQFFGPGTRLTVL.

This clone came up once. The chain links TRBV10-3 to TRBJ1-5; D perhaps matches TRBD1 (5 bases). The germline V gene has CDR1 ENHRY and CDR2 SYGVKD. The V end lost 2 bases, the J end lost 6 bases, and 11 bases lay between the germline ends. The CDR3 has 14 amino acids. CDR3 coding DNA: TGTGCCATCAGTGAGAAGGGGAGAGGTCAGCCCCAGCATTTT. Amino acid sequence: CAISEKGRGQPQHF.

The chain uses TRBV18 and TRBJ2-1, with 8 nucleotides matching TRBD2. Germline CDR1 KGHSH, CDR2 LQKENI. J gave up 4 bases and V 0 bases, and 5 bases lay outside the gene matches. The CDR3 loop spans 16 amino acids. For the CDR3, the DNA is TGTGCCAGCTCACCACCTAGCGGGAATTTGTACAATGAGCAGTTCTTC. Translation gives CASSPPSGNLYNEQFF.

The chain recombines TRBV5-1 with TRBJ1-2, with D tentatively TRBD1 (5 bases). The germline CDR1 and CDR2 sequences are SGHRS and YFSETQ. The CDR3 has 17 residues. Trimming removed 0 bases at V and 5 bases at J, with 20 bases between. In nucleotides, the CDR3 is TGCGCCAGCAGCTTGGCGGGTTCAGGGCTTAGTTGGTATGGCTACACCTTC. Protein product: CASSLAGSGLSWYGYTF.